What follows is one T cell receptor beta chain and its context. The V and J ends lost 3 bases and 3 bases, in that order; junction bases with no gene match: 1. CDR3 length: 14 amino acids. Germline lookup yields CDR1 LNHDA and CDR2 SQIVND (reference sequence). The data derive from a study of T cell responses to AZD1222 COVID-19 vaccine. Profiling relied on immunoSEQ multiplex PCR, and the TCRdb table lists in-frame clones only, not all of them. The sample includes roughly 150,000 clones, over 90% of them seen just once. The specimen was peripheral blood, collected on day 0 of AZD1222 vaccination. The chain couples TRBV19 to TRBJ1-1, with 10 nucleotides matching TRBD1. This clonotype originated in an adult in good health. As DNA, the CDR3 is TGTGCCAGTAGTATGGACAGGGGGGACACTGAAGCTTTCTTT. It codes for CASSMDRGDTEAFF.